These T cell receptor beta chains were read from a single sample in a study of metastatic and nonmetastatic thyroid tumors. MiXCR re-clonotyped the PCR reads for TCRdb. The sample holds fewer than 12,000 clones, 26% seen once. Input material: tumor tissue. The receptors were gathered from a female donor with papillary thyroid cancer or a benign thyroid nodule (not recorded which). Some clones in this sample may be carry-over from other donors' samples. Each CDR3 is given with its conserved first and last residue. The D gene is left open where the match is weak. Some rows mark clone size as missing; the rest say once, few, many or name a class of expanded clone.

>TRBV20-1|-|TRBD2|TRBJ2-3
CSATPASGRDTQYF
TGCAGTGCTACGCCGGCTAGCGGGAGAGATACGCAGTATTTT
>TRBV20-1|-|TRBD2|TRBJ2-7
CSARVGLAGSYEQYF
TGCAGTGCTAGGGTGGGACTAGCGGGATCCTACGAGCAGTACTTC
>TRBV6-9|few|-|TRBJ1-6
CASRERPSYNSPLHF
TGTGCCAGCAGGGAACGGCCCTCCTATAATTCACCCCTCCACTTT
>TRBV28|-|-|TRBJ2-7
CASSSPELRRETSYEQYF
TGTGCCAGCAGTTCCCCCGAACTGCGGCGAGAAACCTCCTACGAGCAGTACTTC
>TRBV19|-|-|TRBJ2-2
CATTPDYNTGELFF
TGTGCCACCACCCCGGACTATAACACCGGGGAGCTGTTTTTT
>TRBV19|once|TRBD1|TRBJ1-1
CASTLGRDREKNTEAFF
TGTGCCAGCACTCTCGGTCGGGACAGGGAAAAGAACACTGAAGCTTTCTTT
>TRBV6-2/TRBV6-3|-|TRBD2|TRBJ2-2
CASSYSYRTGLAEKTGELFF
TGTGCCAGCAGTTACTCGTACCGAACTGGACTAGCCGAGAAAACCGGGGAGCTGTTTTTT
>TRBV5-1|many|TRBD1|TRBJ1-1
CASSPGQGVSRKAFF
TGCGCCAGCAGCCCGGGACAGGGGGTTTCCCGTAAAGCTTTCTTT
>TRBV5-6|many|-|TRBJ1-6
CASSSWNNSPLHF
TGTGCCAGCAGCTCCTGGAATAATTCACCCCTCCACTTT
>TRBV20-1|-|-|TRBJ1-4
CSAFHRADEKLFF
TGCAGTGCTTTCCACAGGGCCGACGAAAAACTGTTTTTT